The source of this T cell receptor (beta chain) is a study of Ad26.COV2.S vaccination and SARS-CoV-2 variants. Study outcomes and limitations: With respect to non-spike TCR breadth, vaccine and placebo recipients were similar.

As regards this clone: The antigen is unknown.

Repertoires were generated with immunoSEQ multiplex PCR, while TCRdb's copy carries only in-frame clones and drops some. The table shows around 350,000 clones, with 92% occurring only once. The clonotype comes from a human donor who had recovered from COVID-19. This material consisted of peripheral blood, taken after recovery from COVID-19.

CDR3 sequence reads: CASSPQATAIPSSYEQYF. The CDR3 DNA is TGTGCCAGCTCACCACAGGCGACAGCTATTCCAAGCTCCTACGAGCAGTACTTC. J is TRBJ2-7 and V is TRBV18, with D possibly being TRBD1 (5 bases). CDR1 KGHSH and CDR2 LQKENI come from the germline V gene. The CDR3 loop spans 18 amino acids. V dropped 1 base and J dropped 0 bases, with 19 bases sitting between them.